This TCR beta chain was sequenced during a study of CD8 T cells in ankylosing spondylitis. This CDR3 is built from 15 residues. J lost 5 bases, V lost 0 bases, and 6 bases had no gene match. Per the germline V gene, CDR1 is SGHRS and CDR2 is YFSETQ. Whole-study findings and limits: Ankylosing spondylitis blood appeared to be characterized by a TCR beta motif of about 8 highly homologous variants. Peripheral blood held disease-linked clones only at relatively low frequency, and these were CD8+. Disease-associated clones were reportedly significantly overrepresented in matched ankylosing spondylitis synovial fluid. Past research had described some motif variants in reactive arthritis synovial fluid and blood.

Notes on this clonotype: Its antigen is currently unknown.

Each TCR beta library was made by quantitative 5'-RACE that incorporated molecular barcodes. TCRdb ran MiXCR on the 5' RACE reads and lists one entry per CDR3 protein. The data show 750,000 to 850,000 distinct CDR3 sequences, roughly 10% seen once. The TCR comes from a male donor with ankylosing spondylitis. Sample: blood, either unsorted or a sorted T cell fraction (not recorded which). V is TRBV5-1 and J is TRBJ2-5; 8 bases map to TRBD2. The DNA for the CDR3 is TGCGCCAGCAGCTTGGCCCTAGCGGGCACGGAGACCCAGTACTTC. Encoded protein: CASSLALAGTETQYF. The full variable domain, rest sourced from reference TRBV5-1 and TRBJ2-5, is KAGVTQTPRYLIKTRGQQVTLSCSPISGHRSVSWYQQTPGQGLQFLFEYFSETQRNKGNFPGRFSGRQFSNSRSEMNVSTLELGDSALYLCASSLALAGTETQYFGPGTRLLVL.